This T cell receptor beta chain was documented in a study of graft-versus-host responses after intestinal transplantation. About the research overall: All of the recipients had induction that used anti-thymocyte globulin, then tacrolimus and steroids for approximately 3 years. Study-wide points: Among circulating GvH clones, peak levels were associated with early post-transplant declines in HvG clones. Analysis identified GvH clones in recipient marrow, with some appearing first in ileum or blood.

The table came from immunoSEQ multiplex PCR; TCRdb's copy has only in-frame clones and leaves some out. The sample records over 100,000 clones, 85% to 95% being singletons. Concerning this clone: Its matching antigen is unknown.

The TCR was taken from a human donor who was the organ donor for an intestinal transplant. Sequenced material: unstimulated CD8+ T cells sorted from spleen or lymph node cells, taken before transplant.

In nucleotides, the CDR3 is TGTGCCAGCAGTGGGCGGCAGGGGGCCGGCTATGGCTACACCTTC. The encoded protein is CASSGRQGAGYGYTF. The J gene is TRBJ1-2, the V gene TRBV2; 8 bases are shared with TRBD1. This CDR3 is built from 15 residues. J was trimmed by 4 bases and V by 4 bases; bases with no gene match: 8. Germline lookup yields CDR1 SNHLY and CDR2 FYNNEI.